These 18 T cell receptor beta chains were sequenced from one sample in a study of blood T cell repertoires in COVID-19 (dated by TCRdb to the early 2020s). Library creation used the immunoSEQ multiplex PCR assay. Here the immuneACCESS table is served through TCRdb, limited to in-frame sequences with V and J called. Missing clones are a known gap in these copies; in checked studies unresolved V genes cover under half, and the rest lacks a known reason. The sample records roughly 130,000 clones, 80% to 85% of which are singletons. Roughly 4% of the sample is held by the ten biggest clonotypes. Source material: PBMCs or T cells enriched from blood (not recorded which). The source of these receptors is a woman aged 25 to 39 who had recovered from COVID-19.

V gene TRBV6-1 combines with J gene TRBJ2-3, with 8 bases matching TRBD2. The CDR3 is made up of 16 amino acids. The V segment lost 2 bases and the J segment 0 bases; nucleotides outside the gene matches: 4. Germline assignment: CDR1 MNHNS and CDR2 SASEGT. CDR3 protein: CASSEYGGASTDTQYF. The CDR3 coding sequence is TGTGCCAGCAGTGAATACGGGGGGGCTAGCACAGATACGCAGTATTTT.

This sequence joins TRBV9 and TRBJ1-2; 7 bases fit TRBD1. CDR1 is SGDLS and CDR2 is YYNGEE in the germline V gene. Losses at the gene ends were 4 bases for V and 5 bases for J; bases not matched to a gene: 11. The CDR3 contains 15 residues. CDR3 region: CASSNTATGYYGYTF. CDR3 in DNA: TGTGCCAGCAGCAACACCGCGACAGGGTATTATGGCTACACCTTC. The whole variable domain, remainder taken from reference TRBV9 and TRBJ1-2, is DSGVTQTPKHLITATGQRVTLRCSPRSGDLSVYWYQQSLDQGLQFLIQYYNGEERAKGNILERFSAQQFPDLHSELNLSSLELGDSALYFCASSNTATGYYGYTFGSGTRLTVV.

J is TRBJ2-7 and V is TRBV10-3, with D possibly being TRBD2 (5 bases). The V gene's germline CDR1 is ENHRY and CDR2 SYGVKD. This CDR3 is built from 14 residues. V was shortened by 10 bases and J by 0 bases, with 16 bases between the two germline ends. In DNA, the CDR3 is TGTGCCACCCTCGATGAGCGGTTCTCCTACGAGCAGTACTTC. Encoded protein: CATLDERFSYEQYF.

The CDR3 DNA reads TGTGCCAGTAGTGTCCGGGACTCTAACACAGATACGCAGTATTTT. Amino acids: CASSVRDSNTDTQYF. The chain couples TRBV19 to TRBJ2-3, with D possibly matching TRBD2 (6 bases). The CDR3 runs to 15 residues. Germline V gene lookup returns CDR1 LNHDA and CDR2 SQIVND (reference sequence). Trimming took off 5 bases at V and 2 bases at J, with 14 bases between the two ends.

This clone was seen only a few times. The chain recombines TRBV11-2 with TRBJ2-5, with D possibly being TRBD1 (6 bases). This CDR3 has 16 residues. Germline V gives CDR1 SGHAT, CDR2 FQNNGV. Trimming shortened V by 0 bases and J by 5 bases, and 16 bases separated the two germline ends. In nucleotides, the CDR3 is TGTGCCAGCAGCTTAGATTGGGGGCCGACCGGGGAGACCCAGTACTTC. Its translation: CASSLDWGPTGETQYF.

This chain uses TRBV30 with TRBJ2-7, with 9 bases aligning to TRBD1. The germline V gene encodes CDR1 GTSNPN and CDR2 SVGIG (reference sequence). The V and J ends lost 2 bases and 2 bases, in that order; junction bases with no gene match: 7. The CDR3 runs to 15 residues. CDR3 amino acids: CAWSNGDRVTYEQYF. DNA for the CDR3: TGTGCCTGGAGTAACGGGGACAGGGTCACCTACGAGCAGTACTTC.

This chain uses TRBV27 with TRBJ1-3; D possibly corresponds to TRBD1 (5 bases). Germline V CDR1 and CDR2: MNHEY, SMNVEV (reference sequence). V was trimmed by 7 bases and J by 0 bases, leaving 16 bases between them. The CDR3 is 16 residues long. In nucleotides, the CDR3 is TGTGCCAGCACTGAAACAGGAGCTACCTCTGGAAACACCATATATTTT. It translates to CASTETGATSGNTIYF.

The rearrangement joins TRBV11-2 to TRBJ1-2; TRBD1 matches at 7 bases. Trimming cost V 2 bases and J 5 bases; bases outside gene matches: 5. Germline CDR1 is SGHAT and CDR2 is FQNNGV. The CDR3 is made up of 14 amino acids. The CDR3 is CASSLWDRKYGYTF. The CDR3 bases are TGTGCCAGCAGCTTATGGGACAGAAAGTATGGCTACACCTTC.

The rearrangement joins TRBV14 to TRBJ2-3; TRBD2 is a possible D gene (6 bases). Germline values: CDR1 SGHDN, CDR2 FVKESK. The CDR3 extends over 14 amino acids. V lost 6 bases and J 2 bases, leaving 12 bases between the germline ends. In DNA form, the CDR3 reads TGTGCCAGCAGACGGACTACCTTCACAGATACGCAGTATTTT. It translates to CASRRTTFTDTQYF.

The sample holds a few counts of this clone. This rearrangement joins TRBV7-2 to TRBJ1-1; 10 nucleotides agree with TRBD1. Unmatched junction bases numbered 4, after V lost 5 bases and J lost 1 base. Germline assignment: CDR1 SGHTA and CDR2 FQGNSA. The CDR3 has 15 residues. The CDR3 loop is CASSPWTGGNTEAFF. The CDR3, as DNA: TGTGCCAGCAGCCCATGGACAGGGGGGAACACTGAAGCTTTCTTT.

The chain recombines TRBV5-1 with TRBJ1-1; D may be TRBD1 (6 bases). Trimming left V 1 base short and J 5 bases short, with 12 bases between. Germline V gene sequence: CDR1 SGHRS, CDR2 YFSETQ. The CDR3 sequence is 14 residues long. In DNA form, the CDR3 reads TGCGCCAGCAGCTTGATACAGGGTCGGACTGAAGCTTTCTTT. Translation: CASSLIQGRTEAFF.

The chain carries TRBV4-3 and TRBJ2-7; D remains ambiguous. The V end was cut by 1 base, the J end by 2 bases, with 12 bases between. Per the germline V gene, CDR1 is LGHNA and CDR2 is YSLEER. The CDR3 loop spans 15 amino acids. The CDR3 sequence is CASSQGRQKPYEQYF. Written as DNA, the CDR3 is TGCGCCAGCAGCCAAGGCCGCCAAAAGCCCTACGAGCAGTACTTC.

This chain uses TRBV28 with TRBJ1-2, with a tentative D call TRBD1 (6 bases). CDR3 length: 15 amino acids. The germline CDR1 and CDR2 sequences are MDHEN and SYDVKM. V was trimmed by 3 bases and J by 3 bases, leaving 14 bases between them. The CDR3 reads CASSFPGDRDYGYTF. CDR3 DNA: TGTGCCAGCAGTTTCCCAGGGGATCGGGACTATGGCTACACCTTC.

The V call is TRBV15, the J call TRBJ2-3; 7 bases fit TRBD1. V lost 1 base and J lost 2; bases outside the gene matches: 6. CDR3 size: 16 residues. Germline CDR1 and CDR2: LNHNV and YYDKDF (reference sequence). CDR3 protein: CATSRARDSFTDTQYF. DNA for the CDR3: TGTGCCACCAGCAGAGCCCGGGACAGTTTCACAGATACGCAGTATTTT.

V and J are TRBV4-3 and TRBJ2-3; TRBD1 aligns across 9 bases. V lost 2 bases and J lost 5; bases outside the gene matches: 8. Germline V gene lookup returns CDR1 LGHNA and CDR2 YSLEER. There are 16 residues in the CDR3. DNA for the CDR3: TGCGCCAGCAGCCAAAGGTACAGGGGGCAGGAAGATACGCAGTATTTT. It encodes CASSQRYRGQEDTQYF.

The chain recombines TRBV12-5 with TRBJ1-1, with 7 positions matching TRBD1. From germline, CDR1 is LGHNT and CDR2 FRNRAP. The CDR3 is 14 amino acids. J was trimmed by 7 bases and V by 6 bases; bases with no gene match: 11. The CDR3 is CASGHSTGRVEAFF. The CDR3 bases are TGTGCTAGTGGCCATTCGACAGGGCGGGTTGAAGCTTTCTTT.

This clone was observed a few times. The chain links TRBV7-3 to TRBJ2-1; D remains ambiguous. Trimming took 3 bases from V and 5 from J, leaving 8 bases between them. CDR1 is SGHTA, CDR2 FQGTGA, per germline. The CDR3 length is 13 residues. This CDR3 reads CASSFDTHNEQFF. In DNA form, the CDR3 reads TGTGCCAGCAGCTTCGACACACACAATGAGCAGTTCTTC.

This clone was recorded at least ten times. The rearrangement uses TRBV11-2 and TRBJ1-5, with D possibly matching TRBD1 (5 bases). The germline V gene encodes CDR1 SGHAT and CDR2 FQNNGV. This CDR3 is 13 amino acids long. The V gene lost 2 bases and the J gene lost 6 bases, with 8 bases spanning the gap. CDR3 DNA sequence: TGTGCCAGCAGCTTACAGGGAGGTCAGCCCCAGCATTTT. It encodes CASSLQGGQPQHF.